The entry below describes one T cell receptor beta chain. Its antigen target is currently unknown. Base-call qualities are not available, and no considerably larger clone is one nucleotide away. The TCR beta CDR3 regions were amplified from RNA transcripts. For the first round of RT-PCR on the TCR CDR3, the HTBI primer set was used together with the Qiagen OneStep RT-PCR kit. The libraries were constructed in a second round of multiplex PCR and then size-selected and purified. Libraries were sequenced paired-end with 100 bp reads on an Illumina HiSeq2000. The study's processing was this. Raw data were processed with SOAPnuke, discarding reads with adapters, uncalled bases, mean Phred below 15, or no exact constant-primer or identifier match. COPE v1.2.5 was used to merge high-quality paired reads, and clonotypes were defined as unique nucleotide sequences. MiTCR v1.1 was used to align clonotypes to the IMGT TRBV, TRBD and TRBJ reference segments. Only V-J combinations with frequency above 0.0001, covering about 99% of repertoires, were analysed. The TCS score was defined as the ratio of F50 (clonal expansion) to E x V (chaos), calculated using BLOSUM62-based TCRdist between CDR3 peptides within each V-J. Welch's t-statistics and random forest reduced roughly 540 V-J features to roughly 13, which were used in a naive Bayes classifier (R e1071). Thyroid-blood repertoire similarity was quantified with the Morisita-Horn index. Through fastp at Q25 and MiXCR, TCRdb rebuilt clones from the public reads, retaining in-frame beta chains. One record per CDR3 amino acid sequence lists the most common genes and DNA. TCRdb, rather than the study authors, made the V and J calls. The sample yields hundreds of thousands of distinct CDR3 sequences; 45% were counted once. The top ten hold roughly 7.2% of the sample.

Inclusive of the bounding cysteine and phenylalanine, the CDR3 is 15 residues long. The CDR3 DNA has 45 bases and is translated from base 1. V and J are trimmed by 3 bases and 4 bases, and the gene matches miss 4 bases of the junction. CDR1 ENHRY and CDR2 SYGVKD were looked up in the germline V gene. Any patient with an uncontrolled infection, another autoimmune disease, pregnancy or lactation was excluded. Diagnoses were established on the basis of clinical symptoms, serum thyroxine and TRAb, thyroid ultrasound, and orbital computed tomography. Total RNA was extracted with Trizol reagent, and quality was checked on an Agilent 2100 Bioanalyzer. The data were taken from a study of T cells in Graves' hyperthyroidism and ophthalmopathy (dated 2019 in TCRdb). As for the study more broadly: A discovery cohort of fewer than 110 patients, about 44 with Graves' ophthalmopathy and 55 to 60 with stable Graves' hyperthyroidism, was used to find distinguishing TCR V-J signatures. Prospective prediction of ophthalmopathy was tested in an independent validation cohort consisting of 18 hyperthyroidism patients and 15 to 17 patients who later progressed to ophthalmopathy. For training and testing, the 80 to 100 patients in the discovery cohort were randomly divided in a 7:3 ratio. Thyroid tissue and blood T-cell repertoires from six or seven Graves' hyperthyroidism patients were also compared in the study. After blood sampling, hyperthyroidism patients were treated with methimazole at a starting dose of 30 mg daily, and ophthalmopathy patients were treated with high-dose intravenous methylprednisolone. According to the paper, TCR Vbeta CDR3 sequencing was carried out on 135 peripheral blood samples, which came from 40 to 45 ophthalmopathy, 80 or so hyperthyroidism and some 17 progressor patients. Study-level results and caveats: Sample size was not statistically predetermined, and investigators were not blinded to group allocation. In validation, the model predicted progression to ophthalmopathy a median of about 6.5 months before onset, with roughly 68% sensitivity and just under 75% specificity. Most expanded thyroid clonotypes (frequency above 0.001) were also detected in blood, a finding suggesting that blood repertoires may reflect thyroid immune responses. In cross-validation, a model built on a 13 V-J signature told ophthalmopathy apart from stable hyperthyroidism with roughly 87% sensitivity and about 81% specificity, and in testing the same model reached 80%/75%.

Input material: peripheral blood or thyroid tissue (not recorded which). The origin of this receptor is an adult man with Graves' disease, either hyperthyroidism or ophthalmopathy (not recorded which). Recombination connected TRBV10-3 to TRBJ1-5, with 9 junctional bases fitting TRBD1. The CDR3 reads CAISEGQGTNQPQHF. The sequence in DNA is TGTGCCATCAGTGAAGGACAGGGGACAAATCAGCCCCAGCATTTT.